This T cell receptor beta chain was identified during a study of Tregs in tolerant kidney transplant recipients. For this clone: Its antigen is currently unknown.

The assay was immunoSEQ multiplex PCR, and TCRdb's table has in-frame clones only and misses some. The sample holds roughly 70,000 clones; around 83% are singletons and the top ten take about 4.5%. Unstimulated regulatory T cells (CD4+CD25+CD127-), CD4+CD25- non-regulatory cells, CD4 and CD8 cells were FACS-sorted from thawed PBMCs. Germline V CDR1 and CDR2: MNHNY, SVGAGI (reference sequence). The germline V and J ends were trimmed by 6 bases and 4 bases, with 12 bases remaining between them. The length of the CDR3 is 13 residues. Points from the study as a whole: Validation in larger populations is needed because few patients were studied.

The source material was CD4+ T cells from blood. The chain uses TRBV6-6 and TRBJ1-2; D is perhaps TRBD1 (5 bases). This sequence originates from a human donor in good health. CDR3 loop: CASRLDGTYGYTF. The CDR3 bases are TGTGCCAGCAGGCTCGACGGGACCTATGGCTACACCTTC.